This T cell receptor beta chain stems from a study of spatial heterogeneity in lung cancer. Regarding time point: blood at routine non-recurrence follow-up after resection. TCRdb passed the 5' RACE reads through MiXCR, listing each CDR3 protein once. Among around 27,000 distinct CDR3 sequences, roughly 5.4% were seen once, and the ten largest hold 24%. This clonotype was seen at least ten times. The TCR comes from a female donor with early-stage non-small cell lung cancer. Sample: PBMCs, taken at follow-up.

The CDR3 is CASSSGSDRDGKNIQYF. DNA for the CDR3: TGTGCCAGCAGCTCGGGCTCCGACAGGGATGGCAAAAACATTCAGTACTTC. V and J are TRBV11-2 and TRBJ2-4, with 7 bases that match TRBD1. The CDR3 length is 17 residues. Germline V lookup: CDR1 SGHAT, CDR2 FQNNGV. Germline trimming cut 4 bases from V and 3 bases from J; bases unmatched to any gene: 12.